This T cell receptor beta chain stems from a study of shared clonotypes between healthy human individuals. The CDR3 has 16 amino acids. Germline CDR1 is MGHRA and CDR2 is YSYEKL. Trimming removed 4 bases from V and 7 bases from J, with 20 bases in between. Splitting of each subset's genomic DNA was done evenly across several immunoSEQ plates. Original processing notes: Filtering differed since immunoSEQ provided only junctions, with no quality scores. Produced via immunoSEQ multiplex PCR; TCRdb's table is partial and in-frame only. V and J calls and clone size are those listed in that table; D and trimming were worked out from the DNA. The sample holds over 850,000 clones, 75% to 85% seen once.

This receptor was taken from a man aged 18 to 30 in good health. Some clones in this sample may be carry-over from other donors' samples. The V gene is TRBV4-1, the J gene TRBJ2-1; D possibly matches TRBD1 or TRBD2 (5 bases each). Sequencing input: memory CD4+ T cells from PBMCs. Stated subset: CD45RA-negative fraction. The CDR3 DNA reads as TGCGCCAGCAGCCCCGGTTGGGGGAGTTCTGGGAATGAGCAGTTCTTC. It codes for CASSPGWGSSGNEQFF.